This is a list of T cell receptor beta chains from one sample in a study of T cell responses to AZD1222 COVID-19 vaccine. TCRdb's table, derived via immunoSEQ multiplex PCR, lists solely in-frame clones and lacks some. The sample consists of about 120,000 clones, over 75% of them appearing once. Source: peripheral blood, taken on day 0 of AZD1222 vaccination. These receptors were taken from an adult in good health. The CDR3 runs from the conserved cysteine through the conserved F or W. D genes are given only for firm matches. The size of a clone is reported for some rows only, either as once, few or many, or as a class for expanded clones.

abundance	j_gene	v_gene	d_gene	CDR3nt	CDR3aa
.	TRBJ2-1	TRBV28	.	TGTGCCAGCAGCCCGACAGGATCGGGAGCTCACAATGAGCAGTTCTTC	CASSPTGSGAHNEQFF
few	TRBJ2-7	TRBV7-9	.	TGTGCCAGCAGCTTAGGGCGGCTGGCCTACGAGCAGTACTTC	CASSLGRLAYEQYF
.	TRBJ1-6	TRBV5-5	TRBD1	TGTGCCAGCAGCTTTGAGGGACAGGGTCAGCCCCTCCACTTT	CASSFEGQGQPLHF
.	TRBJ2-6	TRBV13	.	TGTGCCAGCAGCTTAGCAGGGGCTGGGGCCAACGTCCTGACTTTC	CASSLAGAGANVLTF
.	TRBJ1-1	TRBV5-1	TRBD1	TGCGCCAGCAGCCCAGGGGACAGCCACACTGAAGCTTTCTTT	CASSPGDSHTEAFF
.	TRBJ1-4	TRBV5-4	.	TGTGCCAGCAGCCGGGACTCAACTAATGAAAAACTGTTTTTT	CASSRDSTNEKLFF
.	TRBJ2-2	TRBV7-9	.	TGTGCCAGCGTTAGTACGGGGAACAGGAGGAACACCGGGGAGCTGTTTTTT	CASVSTGNRRNTGELFF
.	TRBJ1-2	TRBV7-9	TRBD1	TGTGCCAGCACGCCTTCAGGGGGCGCTGGCTACACCTTC	CASTPSGGAGYTF
.	TRBJ1-1	TRBV6-2/TRBV6-3	.	TGTGCCAGCAGTCCAGGGATTTTCACTGAAGCTTTCTTT	CASSPGIFTEAFF
.	TRBJ2-2	TRBV27	.	TGTGCCAGCAGTCTTTCAAACACCGGGGAGCTGTTTTTT	CASSLSNTGELFF
.	TRBJ1-5	TRBV28	.	TGTGCCAGCAGTCCTATGAACTGGGAGGGTCAGCCCCAGCATTTT	CASSPMNWEGQPQHF
.	TRBJ1-6	TRBV6-5	TRBD1	TGTGCCAGCAGTTCCACTAGGGGGCAGAATTCACCCCTCCACTTT	CASSSTRGQNSPLHF
.	TRBJ1-2	TRBV30	.	TGTGCCTGGAGTCTTAGCCCGGGAAGGAACTATGGCTACACCTTC	CAWSLSPGRNYGYTF
.	TRBJ1-4	TRBV6-5	.	TGTGCCAGCAGGGACCAGGGTCGTGAAAAACTGTTTTTT	CASRDQGREKLFF
.	TRBJ2-5	TRBV30	TRBD1	TGTGCCTGGGGACAGGGGGCGGAGACCCAGTACTTC	CAWGQGAETQYF
once	TRBJ2-7	TRBV3-1/TRBV3-2	.	TGTGCCAGCAGCCAAGTGGGCGAGCAGTACTTC	CASSQVGEQYF
few	TRBJ1-5	TRBV19	TRBD1	TGTGCCAGTAGGAGGACCGCGGGACAGGGGGCTCTTCAGCCCCAGCATTTT	CASRRTAGQGALQPQHF
once	TRBJ1-1	TRBV12-5	.	TGTGCTAGTGGGAACCAGAGACTAGCTTTCTTT	CASGNQRLAFF
few	TRBJ2-7	TRBV18	.	TGTGCCAGCTCAGGAGGGATGGACGAGCAGTACTTC	CASSGGMDEQYF
.	TRBJ1-2	TRBV7-2	.	TGTGCCAGCAGCTTAGGAGGGGAGATCGGCGGCTACACCTTC	CASSLGGEIGGYTF
.	TRBJ2-7	TRBV28	.	TGTGCCAGCAGTTCCCCGCCCCTGGGGAACTACGAGCAGTACTTC	CASSSPPLGNYEQYF
medium-sized	TRBJ2-1	TRBV19	TRBD2	TGTGCCAGTAGTTTGACTAGCGGGGAATTCGATGAGCAGTTCTTC	CASSLTSGEFDEQFF
.	TRBJ2-2	TRBV14	.	TGTGCCAGCAGCCAGGCCCCCACCGGGGAGCTGTTTTTT	CASSQAPTGELFF
.	TRBJ2-7	TRBV12-3/TRBV12-4	.	TGTGCCAGCAGTTGGGCTACCTACGAGCAGTACTTC	CASSWATYEQYF
.	TRBJ2-1	TRBV5-5	TRBD2	TGTGCCAGCAGCCCAGCGGGAGGGCCCTACAATGAGCAGTTCTTC	CASSPAGGPYNEQFF
.	TRBJ1-2	TRBV7-9	.	TGTGCCAGCAGCCGTGGGGGCCCGACGGCCGCCTACTATGGCTACACCTTC	CASSRGGPTAAYYGYTF
.	TRBJ2-5	TRBV24-1	TRBD2	TGTGCCACCAGTGATTTCCAACCAGGACTAGCGGGGGAGACCCAGTACTTC	CATSDFQPGLAGETQYF
.	TRBJ2-2	TRBV3-1/TRBV3-2	.	TGTGCCAGCAGCCACCACTACCTCAAGAACACCGGGGAGCTGTTTTTT	CASSHHYLKNTGELFF
.	TRBJ2-7	TRBV19	.	TGTGCCAGTAGAGTTACGGGTGAGAGCTCCTACGAGCAGTACTTC	CASRVTGESSYEQYF
once	TRBJ2-7	TRBV20-1	.	TGCAGTGCTAGTACCCCCACGACTAGAAACTACGAGCAGTACTTC	CSASTPTTRNYEQYF
.	TRBJ1-6	TRBV16	.	TGTGCCAGCAGCCAGGCGACAAGGCAAAGCTCCTATAATTCACCCCTCCACTTT	CASSQATRQSSYNSPLHF
.	TRBJ1-5	TRBV7-9	.	TGTGCCAGCAGCCCCGACGGCGGGGAGCCCCAGCATTTT	CASSPDGGEPQHF
.	TRBJ1-6	TRBV5-1	.	TGCGCCAGCTCTATAACAGATAATTCACCCCTCCACTTT	CASSITDNSPLHF
.	TRBJ1-6	TRBV28	.	TGTGCCAGCAGTTACGGTTCCTCACCCCTCCACTTT	CASSYGSSPLHF
.	TRBJ2-1	TRBV10-3	.	TGTGCCATCACAGTCAGGGAATACAATGAGCAGTTCTTC	CAITVREYNEQFF
once	TRBJ2-1	TRBV28	.	TGTGCCAGCAGTTTACGGGGCTCCTACAATGAGCAGTTCTTC	CASSLRGSYNEQFF
.	TRBJ2-1	TRBV11-2	.	TGTGCCAGCAGCTTAGATCAGCGACTATTCGAGGGCCCTAATGAGCAGTTCTTC	CASSLDQRLFEGPNEQFF
.	TRBJ2-1	TRBV6-5	.	TGTGCCAGCAGCCAACAGGGAAATGAGCAGTTCTTC	CASSQQGNEQFF
once	TRBJ1-5	TRBV15	.	TGTGCCACCAGCAGAGAAAAAACTGAGCCCCAGCATTTT	CATSREKTEPQHF
.	TRBJ2-7	TRBV19	TRBD1	TGTGCCAGTAGTAGGGACAGGGGCTACGAGCAGTACTTC	CASSRDRGYEQYF
.	TRBJ1-2	TRBV3-1/TRBV3-2	.	TGTGCCAGCAGCCCGGATACAGGGAATGGCTACACCTTC	CASSPDTGNGYTF
.	TRBJ2-7	TRBV9	TRBD1	TGTGCCAGCAGCGTAGCAGGGGGAGAAGGGTCCTACGAGCAGTACTTC	CASSVAGGEGSYEQYF
.	TRBJ1-1	TRBV6-5	.	TGTGCCAGCAGTTACTCGAGGGCGGGGGACACTGAAGCTTTCTTT	CASSYSRAGDTEAFF
.	TRBJ1-2	TRBV28	.	TGTGCCAGCAGTCGATGGCGCCCCCCTTTGTTTCAGGGACGGTTAGGCTACACCTTC	CASSRWRPPLFQGRLGYTF
.	TRBJ2-7	TRBV29-1	.	TGCAGCGTTGAACAACCCAAGGGGGGAGGCAATGCCTACGAGCAGTACTTC	CSVEQPKGGGNAYEQYF
.	TRBJ2-7	TRBV28	.	TGTGCCAGCAGTTTGGGCGGAGACTACGAGCAGTACTTC	CASSLGGDYEQYF
.	TRBJ1-1	TRBV6-5	TRBD1	TGTGCCAGCACTCGACAGGGAGTATACACTGAAGCTTTCTTT	CASTRQGVYTEAFF
.	TRBJ2-1	TRBV6-1	TRBD2	TGTGCCAGCAGTGAACTACTAGCGGTCCTGAAGATTTACAATGAGCAGTTCTTC	CASSELLAVLKIYNEQFF